This T cell receptor beta chain was captured by sequencing in a study of technical replicates of blood from a few donors. The method was immunoSEQ multiplex PCR; TCRdb's version includes in-frame clones alone and lacks a portion of them. The sample comprises some 87,000 clones, about 96% of which are singletons, and around 0.33% rests with the top ten. Looked up from germline, CDR1 is SGHRS and CDR2 is YFSETQ. The CDR3 consists of 12 residues. V shed 3 bases and J shed 7 bases, with 8 bases lying between them. The gene calls are TRBV5-1 and TRBJ2-1; D gene ambiguous. Sequences were obtained from T cells isolated from PBMCs. The TCR sequence derives from a human donor in good health. Here the CDR3 reads CASSWNGNEQFF. As DNA, the CDR3 is TGCGCCAGCAGCTGGAACGGGAATGAGCAGTTCTTC.